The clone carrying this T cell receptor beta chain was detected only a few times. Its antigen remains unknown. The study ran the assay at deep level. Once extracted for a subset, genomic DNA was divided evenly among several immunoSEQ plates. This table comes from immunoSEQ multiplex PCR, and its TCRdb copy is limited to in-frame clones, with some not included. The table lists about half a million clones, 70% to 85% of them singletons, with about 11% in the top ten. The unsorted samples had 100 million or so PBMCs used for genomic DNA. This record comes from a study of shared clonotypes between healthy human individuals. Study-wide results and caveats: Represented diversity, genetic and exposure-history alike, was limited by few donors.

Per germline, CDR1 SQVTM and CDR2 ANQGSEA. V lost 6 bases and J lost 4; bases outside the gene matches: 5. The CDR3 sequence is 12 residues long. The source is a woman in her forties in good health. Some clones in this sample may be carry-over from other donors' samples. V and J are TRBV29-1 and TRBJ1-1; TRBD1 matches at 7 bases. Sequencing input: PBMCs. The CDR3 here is CSVQDRFTEAFF. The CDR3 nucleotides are TGCAGCGTCCAGGACAGGTTCACTGAAGCTTTCTTT.